Here is one TCR beta chain with its context. Trimming removed 7 bases at V and 6 bases at J, with 7 bases between. CDR3 length equals 10 residues. CDR1 is LNHDA and CDR2 is SQIVND in the germline V gene (reference sequence). Original methodology: Amplified reference gene primers provided the basis for estimating nucleated cell counts. The method was immunoSEQ multiplex PCR; TCRdb's version includes in-frame clones alone and lacks a portion of them. The V and J calls and clone size come from that table; D and trimming were worked out from the DNA. The repertoire includes 100,000 to 150,000 clones, roughly four fifths of them detected once, and 3.8% sits in the top ten. This record belongs to a study of blood T cell repertoires in COVID-19. For the study at large: Some COVID-19 samples were acute and others convalescent; all came from the United States, Italy and Spain. From T cells, B-cell-depleted T cells, or PBMCs came the material, which was cDNA or gDNA.

The J gene is TRBJ2-7, the V gene TRBV19; no firm D call. The receptor's source is a woman in her fifties or sixties with acute or convalescent COVID-19. Sequenced material: peripheral blood. The CDR3 DNA sequence: TGTGCCAGTAAGCGTTCCGAGCAGTACTTC. Residues: CASKRSEQYF.